A single sample is the source of the 5 T cell receptor beta chains below, sequenced in a study of naive and memory T cell subsets. Overall study findings and caveats: Possibly reflecting memory cells re-expressing CD45RA, a few larger clonotypes occurred in naive repertoires, especially CD8.

Antigens of these TCRs are unknown. The beta constant-region primer was an equimolar mix of two oligonucleotides covering TRBC1 and TRBC2. The ligated cDNA underwent four PCR rounds using SP2 and nested alpha and beta constant-region primers. Each CDR3 protein gets one entry after TCRdb re-called the UMI-ligation and nested PCR reads with MiXCR. In the table there are 150,000 or so distinct CDR3 sequences, roughly 20% of which are singletons. Specimen: naive CD4+ T cells from blood. The origin of the receptors is a human donor in good health.

This clonotype occurred a few times. The chain uses TRBV28 and TRBJ2-5, with D possibly matching TRBD1 (7 bases). CDR3 length: 17 amino acids. The germline V gene encodes CDR1 MDHEN and CDR2 SYDVKM. V was clipped by 1 base and J by 0 bases, with 15 bases between them. CDR3 bases: TGTGCCAGCAGTTTATACGTCGCAGGGGGGTACCAAGAGACCCAGTACTTC. Amino acids: CASSLYVAGGYQETQYF.

The chain uses TRBV19 and TRBJ1-2, with 7 bases lining up with TRBD1. There are 13 residues in the CDR3. Unmatched junction bases numbered 5, after V lost 4 bases and J lost 6 bases. Germline V gene sequence: CDR1 LNHDA, CDR2 SQIVND (reference sequence). The CDR3 is CASSTRGINGYTF. The CDR3 DNA reads TGTGCCAGTAGTACCAGGGGGATCAATGGCTACACCTTC.

A few counts support this clonotype. V gene TRBV15 combines with J gene TRBJ2-7, with D perhaps TRBD2 (6 bases). This CDR3 spans 15 amino acids. V lost 5 bases, J lost 4 bases, and 18 bases lay in between. CDR1 and CDR2 from the germline V gene are LNHNV and YYDKDF (reference sequence). The DNA of the CDR3 is TGTGCCACCAGCGCCTCGCGCGGGGCGGTGTACGAGCAGTACTTC. This encodes CATSASRGAVYEQYF.

This chain connects TRBV6-2 or TRBV6-3 to TRBJ2-7, with unresolved D. The CDR3 is 11 amino acids. Germline V lookup: CDR1 MNHEY, CDR2 SVGEGT. V gave up 3 bases and J gave up 6 bases, with 6 bases separating them. CDR3 in amino acids: CASSYQSEQYF. The CDR3 DNA reads TGTGCCAGCAGTTATCAGTCCGAGCAGTACTTC.

The rearrangement joins TRBV5-1 to TRBJ2-2; 8 bases fit TRBD2. Per the germline V gene, CDR1 is SGHRS and CDR2 is YFSETQ. After removal of 2 bases from V and 2 bases from J, the junction contained 8 bases not matched to a gene. CDR3 length: 17 residues. CDR3 sequence: CASSFGAGTRNTGELFF. The CDR3 coding sequence is TGCGCCAGCAGCTTTGGGGCCGGGACTAGAAACACCGGGGAGCTGTTTTTT.